This TCR beta chain was identified in a study of response to subunit inactivated influenza vaccine. Comment on this clonotype: Its antigen is unknown.

Trimming removed 0 bases at V and 3 bases at J, with 12 bases between. Per the germline V gene, CDR1 is SGHRS and CDR2 is YFSETQ. The CDR3 covers 15 residues. Study observations and caveats: Each seasonal flu vaccination may recruit only limited new T cells, authors suggested.

MiXCR, applied by TCRdb to the RT-PCR reads, yields one record per CDR3 protein. The sample shows over 150,000 distinct CDR3 sequences, roughly 14% of them seen only once. The receptor's source is a middle-aged man who received an inactivated influenza vaccine. The source material was CD8+ T cells sorted from PBMCs, sampled 4 to 6 days after vaccination. V usage is TRBV5-1 and J usage is TRBJ1-1; a weak D match, TRBD1 (6 bases). The CDR3 DNA reads as TGCGCCAGCAGCTTGGTCACAGGGCGGGACACTGAAGCTTTCTTT. It codes for CASSLVTGRDTEAFF.